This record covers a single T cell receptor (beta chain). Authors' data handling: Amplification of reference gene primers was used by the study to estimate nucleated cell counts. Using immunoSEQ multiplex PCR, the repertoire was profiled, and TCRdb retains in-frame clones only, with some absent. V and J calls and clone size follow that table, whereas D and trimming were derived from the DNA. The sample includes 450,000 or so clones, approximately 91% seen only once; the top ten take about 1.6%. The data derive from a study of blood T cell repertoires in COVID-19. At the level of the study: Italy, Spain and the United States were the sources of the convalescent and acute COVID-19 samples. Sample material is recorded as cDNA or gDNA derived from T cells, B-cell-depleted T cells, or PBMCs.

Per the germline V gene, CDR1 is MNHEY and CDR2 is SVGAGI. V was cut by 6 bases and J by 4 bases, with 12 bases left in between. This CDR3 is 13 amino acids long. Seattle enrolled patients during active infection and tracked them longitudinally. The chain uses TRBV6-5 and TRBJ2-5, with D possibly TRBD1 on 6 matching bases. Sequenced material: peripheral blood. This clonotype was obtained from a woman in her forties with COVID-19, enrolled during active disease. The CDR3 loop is CASRRGQLETQYF. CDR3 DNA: TGTGCCAGCAGACGCGGACAGTTAGAGACCCAGTACTTC.